This is a list of T cell receptor beta chains from one sample in a study of shared T cell receptors in the human thymus. Using immunoSEQ multiplex PCR, the repertoire was profiled, and TCRdb retains in-frame clones only, with some absent. Among a few hundred thousand clones listed, roughly 94% were seen once. Sequences were obtained from thymocytes. The receptors were sampled from a human donor. Both conserved end residues are part of each CDR3. D genes are given only for firm matches. Where a row states a size, it is once, few, many or the class of an expanded clone; other rows omit it.

CDR3 protein: CACLRGSGREGETQYF
CDR3 DNA: TGTGCCTGCCTCCGGGGAAGCGGGAGGGAGGGAGAGACCCAGTACTTC
J gene: TRBJ2-5
V gene: TRBV30
CDR3 length: 16
clone size: once
D gene: TRBD2

CDR3 protein: CASLFSYEQYF
CDR3 DNA: TGTGCCAGCCTCTTTTCCTACGAGCAGTACTTC
J gene: TRBJ2-7
V gene: TRBV27
CDR3 length: 11
clone size: .
D gene: .

CDR3 protein: CAISHLGDGNQPQHF
CDR3 DNA: TGTGCCATCAGTCACCTTGGAGACGGCAATCAGCCCCAGCATTTT
J gene: TRBJ1-5
V gene: TRBV10-3
CDR3 length: 15
clone size: .
D gene: .

CDR3 protein: CASSSHYRGYAQYEQYF
CDR3 DNA: TGTGCCAGCAGTTCTCACTACAGGGGGTACGCTCAATACGAGCAGTACTTC
J gene: TRBJ2-7
V gene: TRBV28
CDR3 length: 17
clone size: .
D gene: TRBD1

CDR3 protein: CASSQDVEKGARVNEQYF
CDR3 DNA: TGCGCCAGCAGCCAAGATGTAGAAAAGGGGGCGCGGGTTAACGAGCAGTACTTC
J gene: TRBJ2-7
V gene: TRBV4-3
CDR3 length: 18
clone size: .
D gene: TRBD1

CDR3 protein: CASSLAGHDQYF
CDR3 DNA: TGTGCCAGCAGCTTAGCAGGTCATGACCAGTACTTC
J gene: TRBJ2-5
V gene: TRBV11-2
CDR3 length: 12
clone size: .
D gene: .

CDR3 protein: CASSLYPDTSYEQYF
CDR3 DNA: TGTGCCAGCAGTTTATATCCTGATACCTCCTACGAGCAGTACTTC
J gene: TRBJ2-7
V gene: TRBV27
CDR3 length: 15
clone size: .
D gene: .

CDR3 protein: CASSLVWVSLAGVGDTQYF
CDR3 DNA: TGTGCCAGCAGCTTAGTTTGGGTTAGTCTAGCGGGAGTAGGAGATACGCAGTATTTT
J gene: TRBJ2-3
V gene: TRBV7-2
CDR3 length: 19
clone size: once
D gene: TRBD2

CDR3 protein: CASSALGSGNTIYF
CDR3 DNA: TGCGCCAGCAGCGCCCTGGGGTCCGGAAACACCATATATTTT
J gene: TRBJ1-3
V gene: TRBV5-1
CDR3 length: 14
clone size: .
D gene: .

CDR3 protein: CASSPGQGADEQYF
CDR3 DNA: TGTGCCAGCAGCCCGGGACAGGGGGCGGACGAGCAGTACTTC
J gene: TRBJ2-7
V gene: TRBV5-4
CDR3 length: 14
clone size: .
D gene: TRBD1

CDR3 protein: CASSQFLLWGEPNYGYTF
CDR3 DNA: TGTGCCAGCAGCCAATTCCTCTTATGGGGGGAGCCTAACTATGGCTACACCTTC
J gene: TRBJ1-2
V gene: TRBV4-2
CDR3 length: 18
clone size: once
D gene: .

CDR3 protein: CASSFVTGDIVEQFF
CDR3 DNA: TGTGCCAGCAGTTTCGTGACAGGGGACATAGTTGAGCAGTTCTTC
J gene: TRBJ2-1
V gene: TRBV27
CDR3 length: 15
clone size: .
D gene: TRBD1

CDR3 protein: CASRPRGPRAYNEQFF
CDR3 DNA: TGCGCCAGCAGGCCGAGGGGGCCGAGGGCCTACAATGAGCAGTTCTTC
J gene: TRBJ2-1
V gene: TRBV5-1
CDR3 length: 16
clone size: .
D gene: TRBD1

CDR3 protein: CASSQEGPQETQYF
CDR3 DNA: TGTGCCAGCAGCCAAGAAGGCCCCCAAGAGACCCAGTACTTC
J gene: TRBJ2-5
V gene: TRBV14
CDR3 length: 14
clone size: .
D gene: .

CDR3 protein: CASSTGQGAAKNIQYF
CDR3 DNA: TGCGCCAGCAGCACCGGACAGGGGGCGGCCAAAAACATTCAGTACTTC
J gene: TRBJ2-4
V gene: TRBV5-1
CDR3 length: 16
clone size: .
D gene: TRBD1

CDR3 protein: CASSPQGNNSPLHF
CDR3 DNA: TGTGCCAGCTCACCACAGGGCAACAATTCACCCCTCCACTTT
J gene: TRBJ1-6
V gene: TRBV18
CDR3 length: 14
clone size: .
D gene: .

CDR3 protein: CASSYLLTGSNEKLFF
CDR3 DNA: TGTGCCAGCAGTTACCTCCTGACAGGGTCTAATGAAAAACTGTTTTTT
J gene: TRBJ1-4
V gene: TRBV6-6
CDR3 length: 16
clone size: .
D gene: TRBD1

CDR3 protein: CASSQGDGVTQYF
CDR3 DNA: TGCGCCAGCAGCCAAGGGGACGGCGTTACGCAGTATTTT
J gene: TRBJ2-3
V gene: TRBV4-1
CDR3 length: 13
clone size: .
D gene: .

CDR3 protein: CASSLVLAGLYEQYF
CDR3 DNA: TGTGCCAGCAGCTTAGTCCTAGCGGGGCTATACGAGCAGTACTTC
J gene: TRBJ2-7
V gene: TRBV5-8
CDR3 length: 15
clone size: .
D gene: TRBD2

CDR3 protein: CASSHRGDTEAFF
CDR3 DNA: TGTGCCAGCAGCCATAGGGGCGACACTGAAGCTTTCTTT
J gene: TRBJ1-1
V gene: TRBV7-9
CDR3 length: 13
clone size: .
D gene: .

CDR3 protein: CASSPGGTSGNLYEQYF
CDR3 DNA: TGTGCCAGCAGCCCCGGTGGGACTAGCGGGAATCTCTACGAGCAGTACTTC
J gene: TRBJ2-7
V gene: TRBV9
CDR3 length: 17
clone size: .
D gene: TRBD2

CDR3 protein: CASSKALAGPNEQFF
CDR3 DNA: TGTGCCAGCAGCAAGGCACTAGCGGGCCCCAATGAGCAGTTCTTC
J gene: TRBJ2-1
V gene: TRBV7-9
CDR3 length: 15
clone size: .
D gene: TRBD2

CDR3 protein: CASHGPSEAFF
CDR3 DNA: TGTGCCAGCCACGGGCCTTCGGAAGCTTTCTTT
J gene: TRBJ1-1
V gene: TRBV25-1
CDR3 length: 11
clone size: .
D gene: .

CDR3 protein: CASSSGGGGDEQYF
CDR3 DNA: TGTGCCAGCAGTTCAGGGGGGGGCGGGGACGAGCAGTACTTC
J gene: TRBJ2-7
V gene: TRBV27
CDR3 length: 14
clone size: .
D gene: .

CDR3 protein: CASSGETQYF
CDR3 DNA: TGTGCCTCCTCGGGGGAGACCCAGTACTTC
J gene: TRBJ2-5
V gene: TRBV28
CDR3 length: 10
clone size: .
D gene: .

CDR3 protein: CASDSGTGGARDYEQYF
CDR3 DNA: TGTGCCAGCGACTCCGGGACAGGGGGCGCGCGGGACTACGAGCAGTACTTC
J gene: TRBJ2-7
V gene: TRBV28
CDR3 length: 17
clone size: .
D gene: TRBD1

CDR3 protein: CASSLAGLAKERDTQYF
CDR3 DNA: TGTGCCAGCAGCTTAGCCGGACTAGCGAAGGAGAGAGATACGCAGTATTTT
J gene: TRBJ2-3
V gene: TRBV7-8
CDR3 length: 17
clone size: .
D gene: TRBD2

CDR3 protein: CASSFGDTDTQYF
CDR3 DNA: TGTGCCAGCAGCTTCGGCGACACAGATACGCAGTATTTT
J gene: TRBJ2-3
V gene: TRBV7-3
CDR3 length: 13
clone size: .
D gene: .

CDR3 protein: CASSKGISTSGDFQETQYF
CDR3 DNA: TGTGCCAGCAGCAAAGGAATATCGACTAGCGGGGACTTCCAAGAGACCCAGTACTTC
J gene: TRBJ2-5
V gene: TRBV21-1
CDR3 length: 19
clone size: .
D gene: .

CDR3 protein: CASSYHRREGPEQYF
CDR3 DNA: TGTGCCAGCAGTTACCACAGACGGGAGGGCCCCGAGCAGTACTTC
J gene: TRBJ2-7
V gene: TRBV6-6
CDR3 length: 15
clone size: once
D gene: TRBD2

CDR3 protein: CASSLTPDSLKMKTQYF
CDR3 DNA: TGCGCCAGCAGCTTAACTCCGGACAGCTTAAAGATGAAGACCCAGTACTTC
J gene: TRBJ2-5
V gene: TRBV5-1
CDR3 length: 17
clone size: .
D gene: .

CDR3 protein: CASIRQGVSGNTIYF
CDR3 DNA: TGTGCCAGCATCCGACAGGGGGTCTCTGGAAACACCATATATTTT
J gene: TRBJ1-3
V gene: TRBV6-4
CDR3 length: 15
clone size: .
D gene: TRBD1

CDR3 protein: CASSQSIGLAGGQIQETQYF
CDR3 DNA: TGCGCCAGCAGCCAGTCCATAGGACTAGCGGGAGGACAGATCCAAGAGACCCAGTACTTC
J gene: TRBJ2-5
V gene: TRBV4-1
CDR3 length: 20
clone size: .
D gene: TRBD2

CDR3 protein: CASSVGGGVNQPQHF
CDR3 DNA: TGTGCCAGCAGCGTAGGAGGAGGGGTTAATCAGCCCCAGCATTTT
J gene: TRBJ1-5
V gene: TRBV9
CDR3 length: 15
clone size: .
D gene: .

CDR3 protein: CASSLNREARNEQFF
CDR3 DNA: TGTGCCAGCAGCTTAAACAGGGAGGCTCGGAATGAGCAGTTCTTC
J gene: TRBJ2-1
V gene: TRBV7-6
CDR3 length: 15
clone size: .
D gene: .

CDR3 protein: CASSFMPSGRTYEQYF
CDR3 DNA: TGTGCCAGCAGCTTTATGCCTAGCGGGAGGACCTACGAGCAGTACTTC
J gene: TRBJ2-7
V gene: TRBV5-5
CDR3 length: 16
clone size: .
D gene: TRBD2

CDR3 protein: CASSPNVGTSARGDTQYF
CDR3 DNA: TGCGCCAGCAGCCCTAACGTCGGGACTAGCGCGAGGGGAGATACGCAGTATTTT
J gene: TRBJ2-3
V gene: TRBV4-1
CDR3 length: 18
clone size: .
D gene: TRBD2

CDR3 protein: CAWSPDRGTEAFF
CDR3 DNA: TGTGCCTGGAGTCCTGACAGAGGGACTGAAGCTTTCTTT
J gene: TRBJ1-1
V gene: TRBV30
CDR3 length: 13
clone size: .
D gene: .